A single sample gave rise to the 9 T cell receptor beta chains below, sequenced in a study of regulatory T cells in long-lasting Graves disease (dated by TCRdb to the early 2020s). The meaning of the sample's time point label: newly diagnosed GD, antithyroid drugs for less than 3 months. For both TCR sequencing and RNA sequencing, RNA was extracted from PBMCs using TRIzol. The library came from multiplex PCR. The run used an Illumina HiSeq 4000. iRepertoire HTBI primers and Arm-PCR amplification of CDR3 regions were used to construct TCR beta libraries. TCRdb reran the public reads through fastp at Q25 and MiXCR, keeping productive beta chains. Here each entry gathers all rows of one CDR3 protein and keeps the most common genes and DNA. The sample profile shows more than 400,000 distinct CDR3 sequences; about 17% of them were found once. The ten largest account for over 9% of the sample. This sample also belongs to another study, concerning T cells in Graves' hyperthyroidism and ophthalmopathy.

Sequences were derived from peripheral blood mononuclear cells (PBMCs), sampled at new diagnosis, from a patient treated with antithyroid drugs. These receptor sequences come from a man between 40 and 49 years old with Graves disease. Donor details come from another sample of the same person, matched by shared clones.

This clonotype was detected ten times or more. The chain couples TRBV12-3 or TRBV12-4 to TRBJ2-1, with D perhaps matching TRBD2 (5 bases). The CDR3 loop spans 14 amino acids. Trimming removed 6 bases at V and 7 bases at J, with 16 bases between. CDR3 sequence reads: CASSRTVVRNEQFF. The CDR3 bases are TGTGCCAGCAGCCGGACTGTCGTTAGGAATGAGCAGTTCTTC.

In this sample, this clonotype turned up many times. The CDR3 here is CSAREGVAGLSYEQYF. The CDR3 nucleotides read TGCAGTGCTAGAGAAGGGGTGGCAGGGTTGTCCTACGAGCAGTACTTC. The chain combines TRBV20-1 with TRBJ2-7; D might be TRBD1 (5 bases). The germline V gene has CDR1 DFQATT and CDR2 SNEGSKA (reference sequence). V gave up 0 bases and J gave up 1 base, with 16 bases separating them. The CDR3 length is 16 residues.

This clonotype was seen repeatedly, ten times or more. This chain links TRBV5-1 with TRBJ2-2; 10 bases are shared with TRBD2. Unmatched junction bases numbered 4, after V lost 3 bases and J lost 5 bases. Germline V lookup: CDR1 SGHRS, CDR2 YFSETQ. The CDR3 sequence is 15 residues long. The CDR3 DNA is TGCGCCAGCAGCTCCGCTAGCGGGAGTACCGGGGAGCTGTTTTTT. Translating gives CASSSASGSTGELFF.

This clonotype was seen a few times. The V and J genes are TRBV20-1 and TRBJ2-7; D unresolved. CDR1 DFQATT and CDR2 SNEGSKA come from the germline V gene (reference sequence). The CDR3 has 12 amino acids. Between the trimmed V and J ends, which lost 4 bases and 3 bases, there was a span of 10 bases. The CDR3 spells CSATPTLYEQYF. DNA of the CDR3: TGCAGTGCTACCCCGACCCTCTACGAGCAGTACTTC.

This clonotype came up many times. This chain uses TRBV11-2 with TRBJ1-6; tentatively, D is TRBD1 (6 bases). There are 14 residues in the CDR3. Germline V gene data show CDR1 as SGHAT and CDR2 as FQNNGV. V was pared by 1 base and J by 9 bases, with 10 bases between. The CDR3 region is CASSLAGQISPLHF. CDR3 sequence (DNA): TGTGCCAGCAGCTTAGCCGGACAGATTTCACCCCTCCACTTT.

This chain uses TRBV5-6 with TRBJ2-4; TRBD1 aligns across 9 bases. V was clipped by 1 base and J by 2 bases; unmatched bases: 4. CDR1 and CDR2 from the germline V gene are SGHDT and YYEEEE. The length of the CDR3 is 16 residues. CDR3 in DNA: TGTGCCAGCAGCTTGTGGGGACAGGGATCCAAAAACATTCAGTACTTC. Protein product: CASSLWGQGSKNIQYF.

This clonotype occurred a few times. The rearrangement uses TRBV27 and TRBJ2-5; D is perhaps TRBD2 (5 bases). V dropped 0 bases and J dropped 8 bases, with 13 bases sitting between them. Looked up from germline, CDR1 is MNHEY and CDR2 is SMNVEV (reference sequence). The CDR3 spans 14 residues. The CDR3 sequence is CASSLSGLGRTQYF. CDR3 coding DNA: TGTGCCAGCAGTTTATCCGGACTGGGGAGAACCCAGTACTTC.

Many counts were recorded for this clonotype. This chain uses TRBV28 with TRBJ2-7; D unclear. The CDR3 loop spans 13 amino acids. Trimming pared 5 bases from V and 6 bases from J, leaving 14 bases between. Germline V CDR1 and CDR2: MDHEN, SYDVKM. CDR3 in amino acids: CASSPIVNREQYF. The CDR3 DNA is TGTGCCAGCAGTCCCATCGTGAATCGCGAGCAGTACTTC.

The V call is TRBV12-3 or TRBV12-4, the J call TRBJ2-1; no clear D. Trimming stripped 3 bases from V and 6 bases from J, with 9 bases between. The CDR3 consists of 13 residues. CDR3: CASSFVGPNEQFF. CDR3 sequence (DNA): TGTGCCAGCAGTTTCGTGGGTCCCAATGAGCAGTTCTTC.